The present entry profiles one T cell receptor beta chain with its context. The antigen this receptor binds is unknown. Base qualities are missing; no much larger clone stands one base away. The collaborating institutions used their own protocols to collect whole blood in K2EDTA tubes. For TCRbeta analysis, collaborator samples were shipped as frozen whole blood, as isolated PBMCs, or as DNA extracted from either sample type. The immunoSEQ Assay, a bias-controlled multiplex PCR, was used to amplify TCRbeta CDR3 regions from genomic DNA. In the source study's methods: Nucleated cell counts per sample were estimated from amplification of reference gene primers within the assay. To quantify the absolute abundance of each unique TCRbeta CDR3 rearrangement, sequence reads were collapsed and filtered. For each sample, productive Simpson clonality was calculated by taking the square root of Simpson's diversity index across productive rearrangements. TCRdb obtained this table from immuneACCESS and retained in-frame rearrangements with V and J assigned. These tables miss some clones; where compared with another copy, unresolved V genes account for less than half of the shortfall, and the remainder is unexplained. The V and J calls and clone size are taken from that table; D and trimming were inferred from the DNA. The sample yields roughly 100,000 clones; 75% to 90% were counted once. The ten largest clonotypes hold approximately 12% of the sample.

The germline ends are 14 bases apart after V is trimmed by 6 bases and J by 2 bases. CDR1 and CDR2 were assigned from the germline V gene as SGHNT and YENEEA. There are 14 amino acids in the CDR3, from cysteine to phenylalanine inclusive. Just CDR3 DNA is preserved here, 42 bases in frame from base 1. The data derive from a study of blood T cell repertoires in COVID-19 (TCRdb year 2020). About the study as a whole: Samples covering the acute and convalescent phases of COVID-19 were provided by collaborators in the United States, Italy and Spain. The samples were drawn from the first 160 participants of the ongoing ImmuneRACE study and from 1,254 subjects provided by 6 global collaborators. Where available, HLA class I and class II types were taken from metadata supplied by the sample provider and were not determined by assay-based typing. The prospective study material was composed of cDNA or gDNA derived from T cells, B-cell-depleted T cells, or PBMCs. A de-identified subject ID, COVID-19 status, age in years and sex were almost always included in the sample metadata. The repertoires were released in a freely available public database intended as a resource for research on the immune response to SARS-CoV-2. The dataset comprised deeply sampled blood TCRbeta repertoires from subjects exposed to, actively infected with, or recovered from COVID-19.

The paper as a whole reports these results and caveats: Clinical and demographic metadata were provided uncurated, with the amount varying by source and participant.

The chain is assembled from TRBV11-3 and TRBJ2-7; the D gene cannot be named for sure. The sample was peripheral blood. The source of this sequence is a human donor in a cohort sampled during active COVID-19. Here the CDR3 is given as CASSTSTAAYEQYF. The DNA sequence reads TGTGCCAGCAGTACAAGTACAGCCGCCTACGAGCAGTACTTC.